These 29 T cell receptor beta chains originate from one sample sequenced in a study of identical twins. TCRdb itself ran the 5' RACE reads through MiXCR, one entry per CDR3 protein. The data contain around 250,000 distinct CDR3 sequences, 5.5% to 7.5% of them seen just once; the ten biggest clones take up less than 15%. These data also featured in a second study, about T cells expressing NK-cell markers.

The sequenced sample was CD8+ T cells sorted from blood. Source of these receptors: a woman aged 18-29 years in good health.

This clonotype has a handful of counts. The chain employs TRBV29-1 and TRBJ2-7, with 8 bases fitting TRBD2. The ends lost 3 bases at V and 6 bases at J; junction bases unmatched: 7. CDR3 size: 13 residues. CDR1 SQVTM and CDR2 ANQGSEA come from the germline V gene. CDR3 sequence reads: CSVEGLDSVEQYF. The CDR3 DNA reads TGCAGCGTTGAGGGACTAGACTCCGTCGAGCAGTACTTC.

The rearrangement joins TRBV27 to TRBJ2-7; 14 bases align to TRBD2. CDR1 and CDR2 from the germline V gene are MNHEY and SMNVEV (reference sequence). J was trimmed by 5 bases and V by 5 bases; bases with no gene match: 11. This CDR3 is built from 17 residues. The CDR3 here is CASSPHGTSGSPHEQYF. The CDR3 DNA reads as TGTGCCAGCAGTCCACACGGGACTAGCGGGAGTCCCCACGAGCAGTACTTC.

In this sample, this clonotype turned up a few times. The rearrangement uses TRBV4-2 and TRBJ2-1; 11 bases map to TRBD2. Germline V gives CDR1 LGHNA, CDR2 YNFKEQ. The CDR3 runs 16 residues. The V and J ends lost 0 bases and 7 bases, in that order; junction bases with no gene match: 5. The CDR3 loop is CASSQETSGASNEQFF. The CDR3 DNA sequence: TGTGCCAGCAGCCAAGAGACTAGCGGGGCGTCGAATGAGCAGTTCTTC.

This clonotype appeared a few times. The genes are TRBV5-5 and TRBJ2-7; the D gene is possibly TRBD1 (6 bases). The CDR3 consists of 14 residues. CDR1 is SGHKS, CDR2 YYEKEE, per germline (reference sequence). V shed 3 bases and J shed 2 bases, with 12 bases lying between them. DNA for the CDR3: TGTGCCAGCAGCTCCGGGACACAAACCTACGAGCAGTACTTC. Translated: CASSSGTQTYEQYF.

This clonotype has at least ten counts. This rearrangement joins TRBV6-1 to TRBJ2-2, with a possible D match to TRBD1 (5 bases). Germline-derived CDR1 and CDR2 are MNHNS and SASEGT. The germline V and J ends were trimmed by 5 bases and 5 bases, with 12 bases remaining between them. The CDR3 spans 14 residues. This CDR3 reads CASSPYQGTGELFF. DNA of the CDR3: TGTGCCAGCAGTCCGTACCAGGGAACCGGGGAGCTGTTTTTT.

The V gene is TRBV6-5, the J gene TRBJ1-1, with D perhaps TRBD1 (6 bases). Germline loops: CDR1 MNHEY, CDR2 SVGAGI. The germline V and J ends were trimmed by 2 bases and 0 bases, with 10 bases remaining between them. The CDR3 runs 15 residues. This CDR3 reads CASSYTGMMNTEAFF. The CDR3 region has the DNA TGTGCCAGCAGTTACACAGGGATGATGAACACTGAAGCTTTCTTT.

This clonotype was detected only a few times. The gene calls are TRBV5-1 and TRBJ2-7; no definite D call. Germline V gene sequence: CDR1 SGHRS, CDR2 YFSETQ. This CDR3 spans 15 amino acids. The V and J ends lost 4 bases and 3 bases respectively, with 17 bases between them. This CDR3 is CASSPLPDGLYEQYF. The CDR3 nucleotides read TGCGCCAGCAGCCCGCTCCCGGACGGTCTCTACGAGCAGTACTTC.

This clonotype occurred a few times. CDR3 protein: CASSYSSSGGEQYF. The CDR3 coding sequence is TGTGCCAGCAGTTACTCGTCTAGCGGGGGGGAGCAGTACTTC. The chain combines TRBV6-5 with TRBJ2-7; 11 bases align to TRBD2. The CDR3 is 14 residues long. V lost 0 bases, J lost 7 bases, and 2 bases stayed unmatched. Germline CDR1 MNHEY, CDR2 SVGAGI.

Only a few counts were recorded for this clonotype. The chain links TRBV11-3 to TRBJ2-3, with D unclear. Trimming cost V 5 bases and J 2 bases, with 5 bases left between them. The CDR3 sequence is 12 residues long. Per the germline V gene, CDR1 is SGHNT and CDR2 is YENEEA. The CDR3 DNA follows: TGTGCCAGCAGCCCCTTCACAGATACGCAGTATTTT. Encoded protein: CASSPFTDTQYF.

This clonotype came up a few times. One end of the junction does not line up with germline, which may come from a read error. CDR3 sequence reads: CASSYSRDKRIF. The CDR3 bases are TGTGCCAGCAGTTACTCGCGGGACAAACGGATCTTC. The V and J genes are TRBV6-6 and TRBJ2-1; D tentatively reads TRBD1 or TRBD2 (6 bases each). Germline values: CDR1 MNHNY, CDR2 SVGAGI (reference sequence). The CDR3 has 12 amino acids.

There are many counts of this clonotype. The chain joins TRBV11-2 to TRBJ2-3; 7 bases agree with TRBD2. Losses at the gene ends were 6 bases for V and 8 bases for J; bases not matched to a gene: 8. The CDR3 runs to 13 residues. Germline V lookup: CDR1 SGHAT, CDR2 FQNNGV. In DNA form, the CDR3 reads TGTGCCAGCAGGCCGGGAGGTCACACTACGCAGTATTTT. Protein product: CASRPGGHTTQYF.

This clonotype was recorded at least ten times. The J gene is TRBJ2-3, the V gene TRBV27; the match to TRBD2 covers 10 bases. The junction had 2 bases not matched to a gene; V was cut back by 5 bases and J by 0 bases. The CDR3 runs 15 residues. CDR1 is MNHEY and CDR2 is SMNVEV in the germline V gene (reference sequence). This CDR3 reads CASSPSGGSTDTQYF. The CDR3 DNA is TGTGCCAGCAGTCCTAGCGGGGGTAGCACAGATACGCAGTATTTT.

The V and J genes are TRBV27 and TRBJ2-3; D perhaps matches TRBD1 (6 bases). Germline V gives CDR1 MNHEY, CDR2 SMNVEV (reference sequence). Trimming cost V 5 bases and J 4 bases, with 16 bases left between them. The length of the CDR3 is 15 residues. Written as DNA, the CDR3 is TGTGCCAGCAGTACGTACGTTGGGGGCGCAGATACGCAGTATTTT. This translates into CASSTYVGGADTQYF.

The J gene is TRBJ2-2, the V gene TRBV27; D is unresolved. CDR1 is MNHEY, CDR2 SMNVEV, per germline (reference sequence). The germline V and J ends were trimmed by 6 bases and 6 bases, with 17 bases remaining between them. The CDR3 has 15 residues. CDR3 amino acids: CASSPTTVMPGELFF. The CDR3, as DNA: TGTGCCAGCAGCCCTACAACCGTAATGCCCGGGGAGCTGTTTTTT.

For the CDR3, the DNA is TGTGCCTGGAGTGGCTCACAGGGGACTGAGGTCCAGTACTTC. Protein product: CAWSGSQGTEVQYF. The chain recombines TRBV30 with TRBJ2-5; D perhaps matches TRBD1 (7 bases). The CDR3 has 14 amino acids. Germline V CDR1 and CDR2: GTSNPN, SVGIG (reference sequence). Between the trimmed V and J ends, which lost 1 base and 10 bases, there was a span of 19 bases.

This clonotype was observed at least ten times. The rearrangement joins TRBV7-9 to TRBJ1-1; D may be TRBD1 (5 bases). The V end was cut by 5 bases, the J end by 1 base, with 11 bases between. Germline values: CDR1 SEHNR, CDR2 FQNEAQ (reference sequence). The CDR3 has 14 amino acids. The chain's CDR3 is CASSLGLGNTEAFF. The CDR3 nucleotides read TGTGCCAGCAGCCTGGGACTGGGGAACACTGAAGCTTTCTTT.

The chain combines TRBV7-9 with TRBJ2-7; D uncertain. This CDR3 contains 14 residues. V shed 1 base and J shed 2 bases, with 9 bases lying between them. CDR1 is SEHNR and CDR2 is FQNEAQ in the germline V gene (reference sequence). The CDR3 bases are TGTGCCAGCAGCTTAGAATGGCGGCCCTACGAGCAGTACTTC. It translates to CASSLEWRPYEQYF.

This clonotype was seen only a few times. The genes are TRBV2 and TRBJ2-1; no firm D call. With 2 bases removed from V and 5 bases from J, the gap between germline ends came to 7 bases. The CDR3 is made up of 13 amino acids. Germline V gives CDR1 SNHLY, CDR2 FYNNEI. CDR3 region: CASSETLDNEQFF. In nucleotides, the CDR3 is TGTGCCAGCAGTGAAACCCTAGACAATGAGCAGTTCTTC. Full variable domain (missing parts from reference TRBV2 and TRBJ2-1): EPEVTQTPSHQVTQMGQEVILRCVPISNHLYFYWYRQILGQKVEFLVSFYNNEISEKSEIFDDQFSVERPDGSNFTLKIRSTKLEDSAMYFCASSETLDNEQFFGPGTRLTVL.

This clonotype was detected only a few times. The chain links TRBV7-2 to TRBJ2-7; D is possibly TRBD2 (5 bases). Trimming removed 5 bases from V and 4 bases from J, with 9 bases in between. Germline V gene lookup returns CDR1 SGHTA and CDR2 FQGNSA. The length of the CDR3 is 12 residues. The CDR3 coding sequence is TGTGCCAGCAGCCCGGACTGGTACGAGCAGTACTTC. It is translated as CASSPDWYEQYF.

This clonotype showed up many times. The CDR3 loop is CASSPLSVGTEAFF. The CDR3, as DNA: TGCGCCAGCAGCCCCCTCTCGGTCGGCACTGAAGCTTTCTTT. The chain uses TRBV4-1 and TRBJ1-1; no clear D gene. Trimming took 4 bases from V and 4 from J, leaving 13 bases between them. Germline CDR1 and CDR2: MGHRA and YSYEKL. The CDR3 totals 14 residues.

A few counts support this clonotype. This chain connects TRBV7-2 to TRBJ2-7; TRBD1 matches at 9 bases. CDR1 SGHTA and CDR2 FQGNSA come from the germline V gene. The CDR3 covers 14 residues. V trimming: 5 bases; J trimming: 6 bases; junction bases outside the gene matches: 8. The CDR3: CASSPDRGAAEQYF. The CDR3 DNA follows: TGTGCCAGCAGCCCAGACAGGGGGGCGGCCGAGCAGTACTTC.

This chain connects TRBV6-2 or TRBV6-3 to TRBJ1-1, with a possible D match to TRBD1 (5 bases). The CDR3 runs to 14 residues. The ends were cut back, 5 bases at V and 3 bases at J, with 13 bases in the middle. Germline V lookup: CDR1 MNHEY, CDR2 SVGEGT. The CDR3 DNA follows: TGTGCCAGCAGTCCCGGACACTTTTACACTGAAGCTTTCTTT. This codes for CASSPGHFYTEAFF.

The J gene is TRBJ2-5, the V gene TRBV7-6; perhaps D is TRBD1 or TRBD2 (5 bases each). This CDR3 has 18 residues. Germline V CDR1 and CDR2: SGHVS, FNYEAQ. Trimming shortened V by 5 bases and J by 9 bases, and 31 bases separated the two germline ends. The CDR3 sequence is CASSLPFRGETRFESQYF. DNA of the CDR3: TGTGCCAGCAGCCTCCCGTTTAGGGGAGAGACGCGGTTCGAGTCCCAGTACTTC.

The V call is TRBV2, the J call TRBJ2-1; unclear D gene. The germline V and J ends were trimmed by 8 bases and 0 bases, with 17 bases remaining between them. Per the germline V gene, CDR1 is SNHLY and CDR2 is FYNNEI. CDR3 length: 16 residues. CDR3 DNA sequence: TGTGCCAGCTGGGCAATTTCGTTCGGCTCCTACAATGAGCAGTTCTTC. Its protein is CASWAISFGSYNEQFF.

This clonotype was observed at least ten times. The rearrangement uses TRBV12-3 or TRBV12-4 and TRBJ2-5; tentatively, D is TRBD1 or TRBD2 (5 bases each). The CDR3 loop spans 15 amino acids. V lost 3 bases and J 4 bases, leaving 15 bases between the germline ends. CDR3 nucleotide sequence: TGTGCCAGCAGTTTTGTGGGGGAAACCCCAGAGACCCAGTACTTC. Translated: CASSFVGETPETQYF.

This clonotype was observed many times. This CDR3 is CASSSDRVRQFF. The DNA of the CDR3 is TGTGCCAGCAGCTCCGACAGGGTCCGGCAGTTCTTC. The chain has TRBV7-9 and TRBJ2-1; 7 positions agree with TRBD1. J gave up 12 bases and V 4 bases, and 6 bases lay outside the gene matches. The CDR3 length is 12 residues. Germline CDR1 is SEHNR and CDR2 is FQNEAQ (reference sequence). The variable domain in full, completed from reference TRBV7-9 and TRBJ2-1, reads DTGVSQNPRHKITKRGQNVTFRCDPISEHNRLYWYRQTLGQGPEFLTYFQNEAQLEKSRLLSDRFSAERPKGSFSTLEIQRTEQGDSAMYLCASSSDRVRQFFGPGTRLTVL.

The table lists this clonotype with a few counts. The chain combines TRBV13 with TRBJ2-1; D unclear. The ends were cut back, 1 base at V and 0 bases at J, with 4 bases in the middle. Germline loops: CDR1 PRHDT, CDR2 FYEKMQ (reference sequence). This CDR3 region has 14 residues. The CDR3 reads CASSLAVSYNEQFF. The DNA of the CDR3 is TGTGCCAGCAGCTTAGCGGTCTCCTACAATGAGCAGTTCTTC.

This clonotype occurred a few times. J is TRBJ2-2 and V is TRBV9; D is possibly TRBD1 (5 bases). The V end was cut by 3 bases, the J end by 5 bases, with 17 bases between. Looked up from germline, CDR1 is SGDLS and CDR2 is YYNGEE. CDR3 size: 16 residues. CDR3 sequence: CASSENQGIGTGELFF. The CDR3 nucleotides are TGTGCCAGCAGCGAAAATCAGGGAATTGGAACCGGGGAGCTGTTTTTT.

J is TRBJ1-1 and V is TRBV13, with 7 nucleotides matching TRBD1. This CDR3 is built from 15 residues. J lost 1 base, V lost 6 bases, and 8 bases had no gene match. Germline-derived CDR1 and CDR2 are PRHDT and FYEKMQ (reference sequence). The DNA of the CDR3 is TGTGCCAGCAGTCACCCGGGACAGTCGAACACTGAAGCTTTCTTT. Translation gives CASSHPGQSNTEAFF.